The rows below give T cell receptor beta chains drawn from one sample of a study of T cells in Graves' hyperthyroidism and ophthalmopathy. TCRdb analysed the multiplex PCR reads with MiXCR anew, one entry per CDR3 protein. The sample lists under 450,000 distinct CDR3 sequences, 15% to 20% occurring once. Specimen: blood. The receptors originated from a woman in her twenties or thirties with Graves' hyperthyroidism that later progressed to Graves' ophthalmopathy. The CDR3 runs from the conserved cysteine through the conserved F or W. A D gene is named only where the DNA matches it firmly. Only part of the rows carry a size: once, few, many, or a class if the clone is expanded.

DNA: TGTGCCAGTAGTATTTTCGGGAACTCCTATAATTCACCCCTCCACTTT; CDR3: CASSIFGNSYNSPLHF; J: TRBJ1-6; D: -; V: TRBV19; length: 16; size: -
DNA: TGTGCCATCAGTGACCTGACACCGGGGCCCCTGAGGGTCGGGTACGAGCAGTACTTC; CDR3: CAISDLTPGPLRVGYEQYF; J: TRBJ2-7; D: -; V: TRBV10-3; length: 19; size: many
DNA: TGTGCCAGCAGCTTGGAGGTGAGAACTGAAGCTTTCTTT; CDR3: CASSLEVRTEAFF; J: TRBJ1-1; D: -; V: TRBV7-9; length: 13; size: few
DNA: TGTGCCAGCAGCAAAACCGGGACAGTCCGCCCCGAGCAGTACTTC; CDR3: CASSKTGTVRPEQYF; J: TRBJ2-7; D: TRBD1; V: TRBV28; length: 15; size: many
DNA: TGCGCCAGCAGCCGCCTGTCGACTCGAAATGAGCAGTTCTTC; CDR3: CASSRLSTRNEQFF; J: TRBJ2-1; D: -; V: TRBV4-1; length: 14; size: -
DNA: TGTGCCAGCAGTGAATACGGACAGCCCTACGAGCAGTACTTC; CDR3: CASSEYGQPYEQYF; J: TRBJ2-7; D: -; V: TRBV6-1; length: 14; size: -
DNA: TGCAGCGTTTTTACAGGGGTCGCGATTGAAACCGGGGAGCTGTTTTTT; CDR3: CSVFTGVAIETGELFF; J: TRBJ2-2; D: TRBD1; V: TRBV29-1; length: 16; size: few
DNA: TGTGCCAGCAGCCCCGGGACTAGCGGGACGGGTGAGCAGTTCTTC; CDR3: CASSPGTSGTGEQFF; J: TRBJ2-1; D: TRBD2; V: TRBV3-1; length: 15; size: many
DNA: TGTGCCAGCAGTGAAGTTCGAGGGAACACTGAAGCTTTCTTT; CDR3: CASSEVRGNTEAFF; J: TRBJ1-1; D: -; V: TRBV6-1; length: 14; size: many
DNA: TGTGCCAGCAGCGCCACCGGGACAGAAGACTATGGCTACACCTTC; CDR3: CASSATGTEDYGYTF; J: TRBJ1-2; D: TRBD1; V: TRBV9; length: 15; size: many
DNA: TGTGCCAGCAGCCGAGACTACGGCCGGCCCCTTAACTATGGCTACACCTTC; CDR3: CASSRDYGRPLNYGYTF; J: TRBJ1-2; D: -; V: TRBV3-1; length: 17; size: -
DNA: TGTGCCAGCAGCCGGGGTGGGGGGAACACTGAAGCTTTCTTT; CDR3: CASSRGGGNTEAFF; J: TRBJ1-1; D: -; V: TRBV11-3; length: 14; size: many
DNA: TGTGCCAGCAGCAAAGGGACGGATTCGTCTTCCTACGAGCAGTACTTC; CDR3: CASSKGTDSSSYEQYF; J: TRBJ2-7; D: -; V: TRBV28; length: 16; size: many
DNA: TGTGCCAGCAGCTTCCGACTAGCGGGAGGTGGCAATGAGCAGTTCTTC; CDR3: CASSFRLAGGGNEQFF; J: TRBJ2-1; D: TRBD2; V: TRBV28; length: 16; size: many
DNA: TGCGCCAGCAGCTTGGTGGGAGCGGCCTACAATGAGCAGTTCTTC; CDR3: CASSLVGAAYNEQFF; J: TRBJ2-1; D: -; V: TRBV5-1; length: 15; size: -
DNA: TGTGCCAGCAGTCGTACAGGGGTTAAGATTGAAGCTTTCTTT; CDR3: CASSRTGVKIEAFF; J: TRBJ1-1; D: TRBD1; V: TRBV6-1; length: 14; size: once
DNA: TGTGCCATCAGTTCACAGGGGGTCAATGAGCAGTTCTTC; CDR3: CAISSQGVNEQFF; J: TRBJ2-1; D: TRBD1; V: TRBV10-3; length: 13; size: many
DNA: TGTGCCATCAATACTGGGTCTAGCGGCCATAAAACGGGCTACGAGCAGTACTTC; CDR3: CAINTGSSGHKTGYEQYF; J: TRBJ2-7; D: TRBD2; V: TRBV10-3; length: 18; size: many
DNA: TGTGCCAGCAGCCTGACAGGGGCAACGAACACTGAAGCTTTCTTT; CDR3: CASSLTGATNTEAFF; J: TRBJ1-1; D: TRBD1; V: TRBV11-2; length: 15; size: many
DNA: TGTGCCAGCAGTTCGTCGACAGGAAGCGTAGCTTTCTTT; CDR3: CASSSSTGSVAFF; J: TRBJ1-1; D: -; V: TRBV12-3/TRBV12-4; length: 13; size: many
DNA: TGTGCCAGCAGGGGACCTGGGCCGAACTATGGCTACACCTTC; CDR3: CASRGPGPNYGYTF; J: TRBJ1-2; D: -; V: TRBV2; length: 14; size: many
DNA: TGTGCCAGCAGTGTCCTCCCCCCCGGGGCAGCTAACTATGGCTACACCTTC; CDR3: CASSVLPPGAANYGYTF; J: TRBJ1-2; D: -; V: TRBV27; length: 17; size: many
DNA: TGTGCCAGCAGTTCAACAGGGTTGTTCGGGGAGCTGTTTTTT; CDR3: CASSSTGLFGELFF; J: TRBJ2-2; D: -; V: TRBV6-5; length: 14; size: few
DNA: TGTGCCAGCAGTTTAGGCAGGGTGGAAGGCTACACCTTC; CDR3: CASSLGRVEGYTF; J: TRBJ1-2; D: -; V: TRBV12-3/TRBV12-4; length: 13; size: many
DNA: TGCAGCGTTCAACTCGGGACAGGGAAAGACTATGGCTACACCTTC; CDR3: CSVQLGTGKDYGYTF; J: TRBJ1-2; D: TRBD1; V: TRBV29-1; length: 15; size: many
DNA: TGCGCCAGCAGCCAAGTTCTAGGAATTCGGACAGGGCTCAATGAGCAGTTCTTC; CDR3: CASSQVLGIRTGLNEQFF; J: TRBJ2-1; D: TRBD1; V: TRBV4-1; length: 18; size: few
DNA: TGTGCCAGCAGTTTAAGACAGGGAGCTTATCCCTACGAGCAGTACTTC; CDR3: CASSLRQGAYPYEQYF; J: TRBJ2-7; D: TRBD1; V: TRBV28; length: 16; size: many
DNA: TGTGCCAGCAGCTTAGGGACTTATGAAAAACTGTTTTTT; CDR3: CASSLGTYEKLFF; J: TRBJ1-4; D: -; V: TRBV7-2; length: 13; size: -
DNA: TGTGCTAGTGGTTTTCGGATTAACTATGGCTACACCTTC; CDR3: CASGFRINYGYTF; J: TRBJ1-2; D: -; V: TRBV12-5; length: 13; size: -
DNA: TGTGCCAGCAGCTTCGACACCAATCAGCCCCAGCATTTT; CDR3: CASSFDTNQPQHF; J: TRBJ1-5; D: -; V: TRBV7-9; length: 13; size: -
DNA: TGCAGTGCTAGACTAGCGGGGGAACCGAGCACAGATACGCAGTATTTT; CDR3: CSARLAGEPSTDTQYF; J: TRBJ2-3; D: TRBD2; V: TRBV20-1; length: 16; size: -
DNA: TGTGCCAGCAGTGAGGGTGGAGGGTCTGGAAACACCATATATTTT; CDR3: CASSEGGGSGNTIYF; J: TRBJ1-3; D: -; V: TRBV7-9; length: 15; size: -
DNA: TGCGCCAGCAGCTTGCAGGATACGCAGTATTTT; CDR3: CASSLQDTQYF; J: TRBJ2-3; D: -; V: TRBV5-1; length: 11; size: many
DNA: TGTGCCAGCGTACTCCGGGGGGCTTACAATGAGCAGTTCTTC; CDR3: CASVLRGAYNEQFF; J: TRBJ2-1; D: -; V: TRBV6-5; length: 14; size: many
DNA: TGTGCCATCAGTGAAACCCAGGACAGTTTGAACTATGGCTACACCTTC; CDR3: CAISETQDSLNYGYTF; J: TRBJ1-2; D: -; V: TRBV10-3; length: 16; size: -
DNA: TGTGCCAGCAGGCAGGGATTTGTCTACGAGCAGTACTTC; CDR3: CASRQGFVYEQYF; J: TRBJ2-7; D: -; V: TRBV28; length: 13; size: few
DNA: TGTGCCAGCAGCCATTCAAGGGTTCAAGAGACCCAGTACTTC; CDR3: CASSHSRVQETQYF; J: TRBJ2-5; D: -; V: TRBV11-1; length: 14; size: -
DNA: TGTGCCGGCTCACCACCGGGCGAGACCCAGTACTTC; CDR3: CAGSPPGETQYF; J: TRBJ2-5; D: -; V: TRBV18; length: 12; size: few
DNA: TGCAGTGCCCTGGAGTGGGAGTGGGCAGATACGCAGTATTTT; CDR3: CSALEWEWADTQYF; J: TRBJ2-3; D: -; V: TRBV20-1; length: 14; size: -
DNA: TGTGCCTGGAGCGCACAGATTATCACAGATACGCAGTATTTT; CDR3: CAWSAQIITDTQYF; J: TRBJ2-3; D: -; V: TRBV30; length: 14; size: few
DNA: TGTGCCAGCTCAGGGACGAACACTGAAGCTTTCTTT; CDR3: CASSGTNTEAFF; J: TRBJ1-1; D: -; V: TRBV18; length: 12; size: many
DNA: TGTGCCAGCAGCTTACCAGGTCCACGCACTGAAGCTTTCTTT; CDR3: CASSLPGPRTEAFF; J: TRBJ1-1; D: -; V: TRBV7-9; length: 14; size: -
DNA: TGTGCCGCTGGACGAGCTAATGAAAAACTGTTTTTT; CDR3: CAAGRANEKLFF; J: TRBJ1-4; D: -; V: TRBV7-2; length: 12; size: many
DNA: TGTGCCACCAGCAGAAATAGACAGCAAACTAATTCACCCCTCCACTTT; CDR3: CATSRNRQQTNSPLHF; J: TRBJ1-6; D: -; V: TRBV15; length: 16; size: -
DNA: TGCGCCAGCAGCAAAGCAGTGGGGACGGGGGAGCAGTTCTTC; CDR3: CASSKAVGTGEQFF; J: TRBJ2-1; D: -; V: TRBV5-1; length: 14; size: many
DNA: TGTGCCACGAAAGACGCAGGGACTAACTATGGCTACACCTTC; CDR3: CATKDAGTNYGYTF; J: TRBJ1-2; D: -; V: TRBV10-3; length: 14; size: -
DNA: TGTGCCAGCAGTTCCAGGGGCAGCGAGCAGTACTTC; CDR3: CASSSRGSEQYF; J: TRBJ2-7; D: -; V: TRBV28; length: 12; size: -
DNA: TGTGCCAGCAGTCCGCGTGAAGGGACCAGCTCTGGAAACACCATATATTTT; CDR3: CASSPREGTSSGNTIYF; J: TRBJ1-3; D: -; V: TRBV12-3/TRBV12-4; length: 17; size: -